This is a list of T cell receptor beta chains from one sample in a study of T cells in Graves' hyperthyroidism and ophthalmopathy. TCRdb used MiXCR to reprocess the multiplex PCR reads, holding one entry per CDR3 protein. The sample records under 400,000 distinct CDR3 sequences, around 16% being singletons. The sequenced material came from blood. These receptors came from a man aged 25-40 years with Graves' hyperthyroidism. CDR3s include the opening cysteine and the closing phenylalanine or tryptophan. Fields, in order: CDR3 DNA, CDR3 protein, J gene, V gene, clone size, D gene. D genes are given only for firm matches. Clone size is shown for a subset of rows, as once, few, many or a class of expanded clone.

CDR3nt: TGTGCCAGCAGCTCCCGCCCAAACATGAACTACGAGCAGTACTTC
CDR3aa: CASSSRPNMNYEQYF
j_gene: TRBJ2-7
v_gene: TRBV11-1
abundance: many
d_gene: .

CDR3nt: TGTGCCAGCAACCAGGACAGGGGGAACGGCTACACCTTC
CDR3aa: CASNQDRGNGYTF
j_gene: TRBJ1-2
v_gene: TRBV12-3/TRBV12-4
abundance: many
d_gene: TRBD1

CDR3nt: TGTGCCAGCAGTCGAACAGGTTATGAAAAACTGTTTTTT
CDR3aa: CASSRTGYEKLFF
j_gene: TRBJ1-4
v_gene: TRBV12-3/TRBV12-4
abundance: few
d_gene: .

CDR3nt: TGCGCCAGCAGTGCGGGGGCTAGCGGTCCCTACGAGCAGTACTTC
CDR3aa: CASSAGASGPYEQYF
j_gene: TRBJ2-7
v_gene: TRBV5-1
abundance: .
d_gene: .

CDR3nt: TGTGCCTGGAGACGTACGCAGGTGGACCTCCACTTT
CDR3aa: CAWRRTQVDLHF
j_gene: TRBJ1-6
v_gene: TRBV30
abundance: .
d_gene: .

CDR3nt: TGTGCCAGCAGCGCCGCCGGGACAGGGGCCTACGAGCAGTACTTC
CDR3aa: CASSAAGTGAYEQYF
j_gene: TRBJ2-7
v_gene: TRBV7-8
abundance: many
d_gene: TRBD1

CDR3nt: TGCAGTGCTAGAGACCCAAGACTAGCCCAAGAGACCCAGTACTTC
CDR3aa: CSARDPRLAQETQYF
j_gene: TRBJ2-5
v_gene: TRBV20-1
abundance: few
d_gene: TRBD2

CDR3nt: TGTGCCAGCAGCCTGGGGGGTGTGGGGACTGAAGCTTTCTTT
CDR3aa: CASSLGGVGTEAFF
j_gene: TRBJ1-1
v_gene: TRBV3-1
abundance: many
d_gene: .

CDR3nt: TGTGCCAGCAGCCCGGTGACAGGGCGCCACTATGGCTACACCTTC
CDR3aa: CASSPVTGRHYGYTF
j_gene: TRBJ1-2
v_gene: TRBV7-9
abundance: .
d_gene: TRBD1

CDR3nt: TGTGCCAGTAGTCTGGACAGGGGGACCTTCCCCGTCCTGACTTTC
CDR3aa: CASSLDRGTFPVLTF
j_gene: TRBJ2-6
v_gene: TRBV19
abundance: .
d_gene: TRBD1

CDR3nt: TGCAGTGCTAGACCAGGGGGGAACACTGAAGCTTTCTTT
CDR3aa: CSARPGGNTEAFF
j_gene: TRBJ1-1
v_gene: TRBV20-1
abundance: many
d_gene: TRBD1

CDR3nt: TGTGCCAGCAGCCCCCCGGGACAGGGCGAAGGGACCCAGTACTTC
CDR3aa: CASSPPGQGEGTQYF
j_gene: TRBJ2-5
v_gene: TRBV5-5
abundance: few
d_gene: TRBD1

CDR3nt: TGCGCCAGCAGCTTGGTAGGGACTAGCGGTTACAATGAGCAGTTCTTC
CDR3aa: CASSLVGTSGYNEQFF
j_gene: TRBJ2-1
v_gene: TRBV5-1
abundance: many
d_gene: TRBD2

CDR3nt: TGTGCCAGCAGTTACGGTCGGGGCACAGATACGCAGTATTTT
CDR3aa: CASSYGRGTDTQYF
j_gene: TRBJ2-3
v_gene: TRBV6-5
abundance: few
d_gene: .

CDR3nt: TGTGCCAGCAGTTACGGGGACTACGAGCAGTACTTC
CDR3aa: CASSYGDYEQYF
j_gene: TRBJ2-7
v_gene: TRBV12-3/TRBV12-4
abundance: many
d_gene: .

CDR3nt: TGCAGTGCTAGAGGCCAAATAGGGGGAGTGGCCAAAAACATTCAGTACTTC
CDR3aa: CSARGQIGGVAKNIQYF
j_gene: TRBJ2-4
v_gene: TRBV20-1
abundance: many
d_gene: .

CDR3nt: TGTGCCAGCAGTTATAGTCCGAGCAATGAGCAGTTCTTC
CDR3aa: CASSYSPSNEQFF
j_gene: TRBJ2-1
v_gene: TRBV6-9
abundance: few
d_gene: .

CDR3nt: TGCAGTGCCCAGGTGACTAGCGGCTCCTACGAGCAGTACTTC
CDR3aa: CSAQVTSGSYEQYF
j_gene: TRBJ2-7
v_gene: TRBV20-1
abundance: .
d_gene: TRBD2

CDR3nt: TGTGCCAGCAGCGGTCGGAGGGAAGAGACCCAGTACTTC
CDR3aa: CASSGRREETQYF
j_gene: TRBJ2-5
v_gene: TRBV7-3
abundance: many
d_gene: .

CDR3nt: TGTGCCAGCAGTTTGACAGCTTGGGAGACCCAGTACTTC
CDR3aa: CASSLTAWETQYF
j_gene: TRBJ2-5
v_gene: TRBV27
abundance: .
d_gene: .

CDR3nt: TGCAGCGTTGTGGTGGCTAGCGGGGGGAGCGAGCAGTACTTC
CDR3aa: CSVVVASGGSEQYF
j_gene: TRBJ2-7
v_gene: TRBV29-1
abundance: many
d_gene: TRBD2

CDR3nt: TGTGCCAGCAGCTATTCCGGGACAGGGAAACTGTTTTTT
CDR3aa: CASSYSGTGKLFF
j_gene: TRBJ1-4
v_gene: TRBV7-8
abundance: .
d_gene: TRBD1

CDR3nt: TGTGCCAGCAGGGCCACAGGGGGAAGAACTAATGAAAAACTGTTTTTT
CDR3aa: CASRATGGRTNEKLFF
j_gene: TRBJ1-4
v_gene: TRBV6-1
abundance: few
d_gene: TRBD1

CDR3nt: TGCAGTGCTACGGGGGGCGCGGAGGGCTACACCTTC
CDR3aa: CSATGGAEGYTF
j_gene: TRBJ1-2
v_gene: TRBV20-1
abundance: many
d_gene: .

CDR3nt: TGCGCCAGCAGCCACCCGATAGCGGAGAACACCGGGGAGCTGTTTTTT
CDR3aa: CASSHPIAENTGELFF
j_gene: TRBJ2-2
v_gene: TRBV4-1
abundance: .
d_gene: .

CDR3nt: TGCGCCAGAGGGGTATACAATGAGCAGTTCTTC
CDR3aa: CARGVYNEQFF
j_gene: TRBJ2-1
v_gene: TRBV10-2
abundance: .
d_gene: .

CDR3nt: TGTGCCAGCAGCCGCCGACAGAATCTGAACACCGGGGAGCTGTTTTTT
CDR3aa: CASSRRQNLNTGELFF
j_gene: TRBJ2-2
v_gene: TRBV3-1
abundance: many
d_gene: .

CDR3nt: TGCAGTGCTGGCCCCCTAGGACTAGGAGAGACCCAGTACTTC
CDR3aa: CSAGPLGLGETQYF
j_gene: TRBJ2-5
v_gene: TRBV20-1
abundance: many
d_gene: TRBD2

CDR3nt: TGTGCCAGTAAGCGGGAGGGCTCTGTCTACGAGCAGTACTTC
CDR3aa: CASKREGSVYEQYF
j_gene: TRBJ2-7
v_gene: TRBV6-1
abundance: many
d_gene: TRBD2

CDR3nt: TGTGCCAGCAGCATGGACAGGGGGTTCACAGATACGCAGTATTTT
CDR3aa: CASSMDRGFTDTQYF
j_gene: TRBJ2-3
v_gene: TRBV12-3/TRBV12-4
abundance: many
d_gene: TRBD1

CDR3nt: TGTGCCAGCAGCCAAGACTGGGATAGGGAGCAGTACTTC
CDR3aa: CASSQDWDREQYF
j_gene: TRBJ2-7
v_gene: TRBV14
abundance: .
d_gene: .

CDR3nt: TGTGCCAGCAGTTTTGCCGGGGAGACCCAGTACTTC
CDR3aa: CASSFAGETQYF
j_gene: TRBJ2-5
v_gene: TRBV12-3/TRBV12-4
abundance: many
d_gene: .

CDR3nt: TGCAGTGCTATACCCGGGAGTAGTAATGAGCAGTTCTTC
CDR3aa: CSAIPGSSNEQFF
j_gene: TRBJ2-1
v_gene: TRBV20-1
abundance: .
d_gene: .

CDR3nt: TGTGCCAGCAGCGAAGCGGGAGGGCCGATCACCGGGGAGCTGTTTTTT
CDR3aa: CASSEAGGPITGELFF
j_gene: TRBJ2-2
v_gene: TRBV6-4
abundance: few
d_gene: TRBD2

CDR3nt: TGTGCCAGCAGCTCCCCTCGGGGGGGGGAAGAGACCCAGTACTTC
CDR3aa: CASSSPRGGEETQYF
j_gene: TRBJ2-5
v_gene: TRBV7-6
abundance: .
d_gene: TRBD2

CDR3nt: TGTGCCAGCAGCTTACCCGTTTCCACAGATACGCAGTATTTT
CDR3aa: CASSLPVSTDTQYF
j_gene: TRBJ2-3
v_gene: TRBV7-9
abundance: .
d_gene: .

CDR3nt: TGTGCCAACAGTCCCAGACAGCTTCCAGGATCGCTGTTTTTT
CDR3aa: CANSPRQLPGSLFF
j_gene: TRBJ2-2
v_gene: TRBV28
abundance: .
d_gene: .

CDR3nt: TGTGCCAGCTCACCCCTCCTGGGACAGGGTGATGGCACTGAAGCTTTCTTT
CDR3aa: CASSPLLGQGDGTEAFF
j_gene: TRBJ1-1
v_gene: TRBV18
abundance: few
d_gene: TRBD1

CDR3nt: TGTGCCAGCAGTTACTCGCTGGGGGGCAATCAGCCCCAGCATTTT
CDR3aa: CASSYSLGGNQPQHF
j_gene: TRBJ1-5
v_gene: TRBV6-2/TRBV6-3
abundance: .
d_gene: .